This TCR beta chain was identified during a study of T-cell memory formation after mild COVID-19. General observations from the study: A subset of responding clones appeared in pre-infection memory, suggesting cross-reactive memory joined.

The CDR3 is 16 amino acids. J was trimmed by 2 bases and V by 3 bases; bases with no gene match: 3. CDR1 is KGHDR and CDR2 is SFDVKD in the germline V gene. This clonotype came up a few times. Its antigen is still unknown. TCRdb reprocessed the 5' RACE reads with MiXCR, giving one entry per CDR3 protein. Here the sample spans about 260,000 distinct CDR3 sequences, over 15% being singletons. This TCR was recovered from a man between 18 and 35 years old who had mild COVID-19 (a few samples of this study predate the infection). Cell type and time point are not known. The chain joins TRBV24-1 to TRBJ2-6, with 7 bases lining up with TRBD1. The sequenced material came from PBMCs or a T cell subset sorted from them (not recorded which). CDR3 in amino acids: CATSDATGAGANVLTF. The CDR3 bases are TGTGCCACCAGTGATGCCACAGGGGCTGGGGCCAACGTCCTGACTTTC.